This paragraph covers one T cell receptor beta chain sequence. Its antigen is still unknown. The libraries were made with immunoSEQ v3.0 at survey level. Assay: immunoSEQ multiplex PCR; the TCRdb copy retains only in-frame clones and omits some. The table has 25,000 to 30,000 clones, more than 70% seen once. V shed 5 bases and J 2 bases; nucleotides not matched to a gene: 8. The CDR3 runs 15 residues. Per germline, CDR1 SGHAT and CDR2 FQNNGV. The sample is drawn from a study of long-term antiretroviral therapy in people with HIV. Study-wide results and limits: Blood specimens, gathered between the mid-2000s and the late 2010s, were possibly obtained under older ART regimens. Clones that expanded before ART (that is, prior to treatment) dominated the repertoire at all time points. ART preceded a rise in diversity that nonetheless stayed lower than in transplant donor controls. HIV repertoires showed narrower CDR3 length ranges than controls.

This clonotype was sampled from a woman aged 25 to 39 with HIV. The chain couples TRBV11-2 to TRBJ2-5; 7 nucleotides line up with TRBD2. This material consisted of unsorted PBMCs, taken 0.8 years after starting antiretroviral therapy. The CDR3 here is CASSPMGREQETQYF. The CDR3 DNA is TGTGCCAGCAGCCCCATGGGGAGGGAACAAGAGACCCAGTACTTC.